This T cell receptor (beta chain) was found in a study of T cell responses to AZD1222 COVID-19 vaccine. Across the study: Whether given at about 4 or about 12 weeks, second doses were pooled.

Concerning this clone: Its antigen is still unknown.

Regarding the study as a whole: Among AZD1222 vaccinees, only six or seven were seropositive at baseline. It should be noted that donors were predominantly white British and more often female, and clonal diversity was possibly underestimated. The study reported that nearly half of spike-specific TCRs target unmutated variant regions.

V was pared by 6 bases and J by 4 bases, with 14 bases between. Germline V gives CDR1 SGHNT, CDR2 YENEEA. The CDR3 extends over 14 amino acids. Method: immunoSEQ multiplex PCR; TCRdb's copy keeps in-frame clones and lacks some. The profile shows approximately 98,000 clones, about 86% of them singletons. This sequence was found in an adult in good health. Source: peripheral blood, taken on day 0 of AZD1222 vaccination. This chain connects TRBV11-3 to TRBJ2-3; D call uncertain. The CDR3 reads CASRVGFGSDTQYF. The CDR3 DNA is TGTGCCAGCAGGGTAGGCTTTGGTTCAGATACGCAGTATTTT.